The rows below give T cell receptor beta chains drawn from one sample of a study of regulatory T cells in long-lasting Graves disease. TCRdb itself ran the multiplex PCR reads through MiXCR, one entry per CDR3 protein. The profile shows 700,000 or so distinct CDR3 sequences, roughly 30% of them singletons. The sequences come from peripheral blood mononuclear cells (PBMCs), collected when the disease was refractory, from a patient treated with antithyroid drugs. The receptors were sampled from a female donor with Graves disease. Each CDR3 is given without its conserved first and last residue. Each record gives: clone size, J gene, V gene, CDR3 protein. Clone sizes are given selectively: once, few, many, or a class where the clone is expanded.

many TRBJ1-2 TRBV12-3/TRBV12-4 ASSTGGADHGYT
- TRBJ1-1 TRBV3-1 ASSPGTGLAF
few TRBJ1-1 TRBV20-1 SATEQGIGTEAF
- TRBJ2-7 TRBV20-1 SARTGRSYEQY
- TRBJ1-1 TRBV9 ASSDGPNTEAF
many TRBJ1-2 TRBV12-3/TRBV12-4 ASSSRTGGKAAYGYT
- TRBJ1-2 TRBV19 ASRNRGEYGYT
few TRBJ1-6 TRBV2 ASKGRPLTSPLH
- TRBJ2-7 TRBV5-1 ASTLSGGVTYEQY
- TRBJ2-6 TRBV7-9 ASTLGQGSGANVLT
- TRBJ2-5 TRBV20-1 SAKETGVQGTQY
- TRBJ1-1 TRBV30 AWIRLSQGNTEAF
many TRBJ2-7 TRBV11-2 ASMGAYEQY
- TRBJ1-5 TRBV27 ASSLGVGGQPQH
- TRBJ2-7 TRBV5-1 ASSLKYYEQY
- TRBJ1-2 TRBV13 ASSFEGIHGYT
- TRBJ2-5 TRBV20-1 SARGGQGIQETQY
few TRBJ2-7 TRBV6-2/TRBV6-3 ASTLLSTSGSYEQY
- TRBJ1-1 TRBV20-1 SARDVGDTEAF
- TRBJ2-1 TRBV12-3/TRBV12-4 ASSSSTLLNEQF
few TRBJ1-5 TRBV6-5 ASSYSPRGGQPQH
- TRBJ1-1 TRBV27 ASSPDRGGQTEAF
many TRBJ1-6 TRBV28 ASSLSIGPGSPLH
- TRBJ2-2 TRBV11-2 ASSFKGQVRTGELF
- TRBJ2-7 TRBV5-4 ASSFSTVSSYEQY
once TRBJ2-7 TRBV28 ASSLELAGGRYEQY
many TRBJ1-5 TRBV20-1 SAGGRRAFNQPQH
- TRBJ2-7 TRBV29-1 SVEAGDRPTYEQY
many TRBJ2-5 TRBV11-2 ASAENQETQY
few TRBJ1-5 TRBV20-1 SASSLDLDQPQH
few TRBJ1-1 TRBV7-9 ASSLVPGTAAF
many TRBJ2-5 TRBV6-1 ASSGWIQYQETQY
few TRBJ1-1 TRBV18 ASSPGPFRANTEAF
- TRBJ1-3 TRBV28 ASSSFRGRNTIY
- TRBJ1-1 TRBV29-1 SVEGQGTQAF
- TRBJ2-7 TRBV19 ASSRLAGASDEQY
few TRBJ1-2 TRBV12-3/TRBV12-4 ASSLSPTGGDGYT
few TRBJ2-2 TRBV7-9 ASSKDGAGELF
many TRBJ2-3 TRBV12-3/TRBV12-4 ASSHSSGSTDTQY
- TRBJ2-2 TRBV25-1 ASSDGRQGETGELF
many TRBJ1-2 TRBV28 ASTIQTGSGYT
- TRBJ2-7 TRBV7-2 ASSLDSGYEQY
many TRBJ1-1 TRBV30 AWSPWQKNTEAF
- TRBJ1-1 TRBV30 AWSGDRTGAF
- TRBJ1-1 TRBV20-1 SARDSRENTEAF
- TRBJ1-2 TRBV19 ASSTQGGYT
few TRBJ1-2 TRBV6-1 ASSRRQGSGYT
few TRBJ2-7 TRBV15 ATSREGLAGGYEQY
many TRBJ1-2 TRBV12-3/TRBV12-4 ASSSRQGGYGYT
- TRBJ2-7 TRBV20-1 SAERVPYEQY
few TRBJ1-1 TRBV19 ATRATKIPTEAF
- TRBJ2-5 TRBV29-1 SVESTGETQY
- TRBJ1-1 TRBV19 ASSPWTGRTEAF
- TRBJ1-2 TRBV14 ASSMKGPYGYT
- TRBJ1-4 TRBV12-3/TRBV12-4 ASSFRTPATNEKLF
- TRBJ1-1 TRBV20-1 SARVAPGLNTEAF
- TRBJ1-2 TRBV20-1 SADAGTGSYGYT
- TRBJ2-5 TRBV10-3 AISETGETQY
- TRBJ1-3 TRBV6-1 ASSTASKRNTIY